This T cell receptor beta chain is from a study of T cell responses to AZD1222 COVID-19 vaccine. Findings and limits, study-wide: Repertoires were collected only later (after the peak T cell response had occurred).

Measured with immunoSEQ multiplex PCR; TCRdb has only the in-frame clones, and not every one. The sample yields about 140,000 clones, 90% seen once. Worth noting for this clone: Its cognate antigen is unknown.

This TCR came from an adult in good health. The input for sequencing was peripheral blood, taken on day 0 of AZD1222 vaccination.

The chain's CDR3 is CATSDRGYGYTF. The CDR3 DNA is TGTGCCACCAGTGACAGGGGCTATGGCTACACCTTC. The rearrangement links TRBV24-1 to TRBJ1-2; possible D gene TRBD1, 6 bases. This CDR3 spans 12 amino acids. The germline gives CDR1 KGHDR, CDR2 SFDVKD. The V end lost 4 bases, the J end lost 4 bases, and 6 bases lay between the germline ends.